This T cell receptor beta chain is from a study of identical twins. Whole-study results and caveats: Zero-insertion analyses could be partly confounded by invariant MAIT and iNKT cells.

Template switching added a universal primer binding site, and final cDNA carried unique molecular identifiers. TCRdb processed the 5' RACE reads anew with MiXCR; each CDR3 protein has one entry. The sample contains fewer than 250,000 distinct CDR3 sequences, around 7% of which appear only once. Germline-derived CDR1 and CDR2 are DFQATT and SNEGSKA (reference sequence). V lost 7 bases to trimming and J lost 6 bases, with 16 bases between them. The CDR3 has 12 amino acids. This clonotype came up a few times. The antigen remains unidentified. These data were likewise used in another study, on yellow fever vaccine responses in identical twins.

The chain uses TRBV20-1 and TRBJ2-7; TRBD1 or TRBD2 may be the D gene (6 bases each). Sequencing was performed on memory (CD45RO+) T cells sorted from blood. The clonotype was recovered from a woman younger than 30 in good health. CDR3 residues: CSVKGGPREQYV. Written as DNA, the CDR3 is TGCAGTGTCAAGGGGGGTCCTCGCGAGCAGTACGTC.